This T cell receptor beta chain was documented in a study of radiotherapy plus CTLA-4 blockade in lung cancer. Study as a whole: Objective responses emerged in around a sixth of patients, and 30% to 40% attained disease control.

Findings of the study overall: Peripheral blood showed expansion of tumor-derived TCR clones after radiotherapy and ipilimumab. The best predictor of response was reported to be early blood T cell clone dynamics, with interferon-beta.

The count of this clone is one. Its antigen is currently unknown. Participants had chemo-refractory metastatic non-small-cell lung cancer and were treated with focal radiation plus ipilimumab CTLA-4 blockade. Germline V gives CDR1 SNHLY, CDR2 FYNNEI. The CDR3 length is 15 residues. The V and J ends lost 2 bases and 9 bases respectively, with 19 bases between them. Some clones are missing from TCRdb's copy, which holds only in-frame ones; the method was immunoSEQ multiplex PCR. The table has tens of thousands of clones, approximately 79% seen once; the top ten hold more than 9.5%. Material: peripheral blood, obtained from a patient treated with radiotherapy plus ipilimumab. The chain couples TRBV2 to TRBJ1-2; D uncertain. The TCR sequence derives from a human donor with non-small cell lung cancer who had stable disease on radiotherapy plus ipilimumab. The CDR3: CASSERQAPVQSYTF. As DNA, the CDR3 is TGTGCCAGCAGTGAAAGGCAGGCCCCTGTGCAGAGCTACACCTTC.